A single sample is the source of the 27 T cell receptor beta chains below, sequenced in a study of CD8+ T cells in alopecia areata. RNA, once extracted, was reverse transcribed into cDNA for use as the sequencing template. Sequencing used immunoSEQ multiplex PCR; TCRdb keeps in-frame clones, though not all of them. The data hold 170,000 or so clones, with almost 65% observed a single time. The starting material was CD4+ T cells sorted from blood, obtained at week 0. All receptors derive from a human donor with alopecia areata.

CDR3 DNA: TGCGCCAGCAGCTTGGAAATTGGGGTCGCTGAAGCTTTCTTT. Residues: CASSLEIGVAEAFF. The genes are TRBV5-1 and TRBJ1-1; no definite D call. Germline CDR1 reads SGHRS; CDR2 reads YFSETQ. This CDR3 has 14 residues. Deletions cut 0 bases from V and 6 bases from J, with 12 bases between. The whole variable domain, remainder taken from reference TRBV5-1 and TRBJ1-1, is KAGVTQTPRYLIKTRGQQVTLSCSPISGHRSVSWYQQTPGQGLQFLFEYFSETQRNKGNFPGRFSGRQFSNSRSEMNVSTLELGDSALYLCASSLEIGVAEAFFGQGTRLTVV.

The gene calls are TRBV27 and TRBJ1-6; D is ambiguous. The CDR3 is 13 amino acids. The V gene lost 3 bases and the J gene lost 7 bases, with 7 bases spanning the gap. From germline, CDR1 is MNHEY and CDR2 SMNVEV (reference sequence). The CDR3 nucleotides read TGTGCCAGCAGTTTTAACAGCAATTCACCCCTCCACTTT. Its translation: CASSFNSNSPLHF.

Notes on this clone: Additional DNA sequences in this sample encode the identical CDR3. The chain uses TRBV29-1 and TRBJ1-1; weak D call: TRBD1 (6 bases). This CDR3 spans 13 amino acids. Germline-derived CDR1 and CDR2 are SQVTM and ANQGSEA. The germline V and J ends were trimmed by 6 bases and 0 bases, with 11 bases remaining between them. The CDR3 spells CSVSGQLNTEAFF. The CDR3 DNA follows: TGCAGCGTCTCGGGACAACTGAACACTGAAGCTTTCTTT.

The chain couples TRBV5-1 to TRBJ2-3; 9 bases agree with TRBD2. The CDR3 contains 14 residues. Germline assignment: CDR1 SGHRS and CDR2 YFSETQ. J was trimmed by 1 base and V by 6 bases; bases with no gene match: 3. The CDR3 sequence is CASTWTSGTDTQYF. The DNA for the CDR3 is TGCGCCAGCACCTGGACTAGCGGCACAGATACGCAGTATTTT.

This clone occurred once. The chain is built from TRBV30 and TRBJ2-7; D is perhaps TRBD1 (6 bases). V lost 1 base to trimming and J lost 8 bases, with 18 bases between them. The germline gives CDR1 GTSNPN, CDR2 SVGIG (reference sequence). CDR3 length equals 14 residues. The CDR3 loop is CAWSGSQGRVKQYF. The CDR3 DNA is TGTGCCTGGAGTGGATCCCAGGGGCGCGTCAAGCAGTACTTC.

V gene TRBV29-1 combines with J gene TRBJ2-5, with D maybe TRBD2 (7 bases). CDR3 length: 13 residues. CDR1 and CDR2 (germline): SQVTM, ANQGSEA. The ends were cut back, 3 bases at V and 6 bases at J, with 14 bases in the middle. CDR3 loop: CSVDPGGLKTQYF. CDR3 nucleotides: TGCAGCGTTGATCCGGGGGGCTTGAAGACCCAGTACTTC. The full variable domain, in which reference TRBV29-1 and TRBJ2-5 provide the parts outside the CDR3, is SAVISQKPSRDICQRGTSLTIQCQVDSQVTMMFWYRQQPGQSLTLIATANQGSEATYESGFVIDKFPISRPNLTFSTLTVSNMSPEDSSIYLCSVDPGGLKTQYFGPGTRLLVL.

V gene TRBV30 combines with J gene TRBJ2-1; 7 nucleotides line up with TRBD2. The CDR3 consists of 13 residues. Trimming took 7 bases from V and 9 from J; bases not matched to a gene: 12. CDR1 and CDR2 (germline): GTSNPN, SVGIG (reference sequence). The CDR3 loop reads CALRGGGRGEQFF. Here the CDR3 DNA reads TGTGCCTTACGCGGCGGGGGTCGCGGTGAGCAGTTCTTC.

This chain links TRBV2 with TRBJ2-3, with 8 bases fitting TRBD2. The CDR3 is made up of 15 amino acids. Germline CDR1 SNHLY, CDR2 FYNNEI. Trimming took 7 bases from V and 4 from J; bases not matched to a gene: 10. The CDR3 here is CASTISGAGADTQYF. The CDR3 DNA follows: TGTGCCAGCACTATTAGCGGGGCTGGCGCAGATACGCAGTATTTT. The full variable domain, its missing parts supplied by reference TRBV2 and TRBJ2-3, is EPEVTQTPSHQVTQMGQEVILRCVPISNHLYFYWYRQILGQKVEFLVSFYNNEISEKSEIFDDQFSVERPDGSNFTLKIRSTKLEDSAMYFCASTISGAGADTQYFGPGTRLTVL.

Comment on this clone: The same CDR3 arises from other DNA sequences in this sample as well. The chain links TRBV30 to TRBJ2-7; D gene ambiguous. Trimming stripped 0 bases from V and 7 bases from J, with 7 bases between. This CDR3 is built from 11 residues. Germline V gene data show CDR1 as GTSNPN and CDR2 as SVGIG (reference sequence). CDR3 in DNA: TGTGCCTGGAGTGTACGTCGAGAGCAGTACTTC. Residues: CAWSVRREQYF. Full variable domain (remainder filled in from reference TRBV30 and TRBJ2-7): SQTIHQWPATLVQPVGSPLSLECTVEGTSNPNLYWYRQAAGRGLQLLFYSVGIGQISSEVPQNLSASRPQDRQFILSSKKLLLSDSGFYLCAWSVRREQYFGPGTRLTVT.

V is TRBV27 and J is TRBJ1-5; TRBD1 might be the D (6 bases). The CDR3 covers 15 residues. Trimming pared 4 bases from V and 4 bases from J, leaving 14 bases between. CDR1 and CDR2 from the germline V gene are MNHEY and SMNVEV (reference sequence). The CDR3 DNA sequence: TGTGCCAGCAGTTCCGGGGACATGGGTAATCAGCCCCAGCATTTT. Residues: CASSSGDMGNQPQHF.

Only a few counts were recorded for this clone. This chain connects TRBV29-1 to TRBJ2-7, with D maybe TRBD2 (6 bases). The CDR3 length is 12 residues. Trimming took off 7 bases at V and 6 bases at J, with 16 bases between the two ends. CDR1 is SQVTM and CDR2 is ANQGSEA in the germline V gene. The CDR3, as DNA: TGCAGCGCCGCCTGGGTCGGGGGCGAGCAGTACTTC. Translation: CSAAWVGGEQYF.

This chain uses TRBV18 with TRBJ2-7; 7 bases line up with TRBD1. Germline CDR1 KGHSH, CDR2 LQKENI. J gave up 4 bases and V 6 bases, and 9 bases lay outside the gene matches. The CDR3 contains 14 residues. Here the CDR3 DNA reads TGTGCCAGCTCCCAACCGGGACAGTTTTACGAGCAGTACTTC. This sequence encodes CASSQPGQFYEQYF. Full variable domain (outside the CDR3, taken from reference TRBV18 and TRBJ2-7): NAGVMQNPRHLVRRRGQEARLRCSPMKGHSHVYWYRQLPEEGLKFMVYLQKENIIDESGMPKERFSAEFPKEGPSILRIQQVVRGDSAAYFCASSQPGQFYEQYFGPGTRLTVT.

This sequence joins TRBV30 and TRBJ1-4; possible D gene TRBD1, 5 bases. This CDR3 has 14 residues. Per germline, CDR1 GTSNPN and CDR2 SVGIG (reference sequence). The V gene lost 5 bases and the J gene lost 3 bases, with 13 bases spanning the gap. CDR3 coding DNA: TGTGCCTGGCAGCCCGGGACGGCTAATGAAAAACTGTTTTTT. This translates into CAWQPGTANEKLFF.

This clone was found once. The genes are TRBV9 and TRBJ2-5; D not certain. Per germline, CDR1 SGDLS and CDR2 YYNGEE. This CDR3 comprises 12 residues. V was trimmed by 4 bases and J by 5 bases, leaving 9 bases between them. This chain's CDR3 is CASSPNLETQYF. DNA for the CDR3: TGTGCCAGCAGCCCAAACCTCGAGACCCAGTACTTC.

This chain links TRBV7-3 with TRBJ2-1; no clear D. Germline assignment: CDR1 SGHTA and CDR2 FQGTGA. The CDR3 contains 16 residues. Trimming pared 4 bases from V and 6 bases from J, leaving 19 bases between. The CDR3 bases are TGTGCCAGCAGCTCCATCGGACCGCTTTCGGGCAATGAGCAGTTCTTC. Encoded protein: CASSSIGPLSGNEQFF.

CDR3 loop: CASSLGQKETQYF. Written as DNA, the CDR3 is TGTGCCAGCAGCTTAGGACAGAAAGAGACCCAGTACTTC. V and J are TRBV7-2 and TRBJ2-5; D is possibly TRBD1 (5 bases). Germline V gene sequence: CDR1 SGHTA, CDR2 FQGNSA. The CDR3 has 13 residues. V lost 1 base and J 3 bases, leaving 6 bases between the germline ends.

The chain couples TRBV5-1 to TRBJ2-2; TRBD2 agrees at 12 bases. The CDR3 consists of 16 residues. V lost 4 bases, J lost 7 bases, and 8 bases stayed unmatched. The V gene's germline CDR1 is SGHRS and CDR2 YFSETQ. CDR3 bases: TGCGCCAGCAGCCATCGGACTAGCGGGGATCACGGGGAGCTGTTTTTT. Amino acids: CASSHRTSGDHGELFF.

V usage is TRBV29-1 and J usage is TRBJ1-2, with 9 bases lining up with TRBD1. CDR1 SQVTM and CDR2 ANQGSEA come from the germline V gene. This CDR3 contains 13 residues. V lost 5 bases and J lost 5; bases outside the gene matches: 6. The CDR3 loop is CSVFDRGVYGYTF. The CDR3 coding sequence is TGCAGCGTTTTCGACAGGGGGGTATATGGCTACACCTTC.

The CDR3 region is CASSTISSQGLTF. The CDR3 nucleotides read TGTGCCAGTAGTACCATTTCTTCACAGGGGCTAACCTTC. The chain employs TRBV19 and TRBJ1-2, with 7 bases lining up with TRBD1. This CDR3 comprises 13 residues. V was pared by 4 bases and J by 14 bases, with 13 bases of the junction left unmatched. Germline loops: CDR1 LNHDA, CDR2 SQIVND (reference sequence).

This rearrangement joins TRBV5-4 to TRBJ2-7; D ambiguous. From germline, CDR1 is SGHNT and CDR2 YYREEE (reference sequence). Trimming took off 4 bases at V and 2 bases at J, with 13 bases between the two ends. The CDR3 has 14 amino acids. This CDR3 reads CASSAQQPPYEQYF. The CDR3 coding sequence is TGTGCCAGCAGCGCCCAACAGCCTCCCTACGAGCAGTACTTC.

The V gene is TRBV20-1, the J gene TRBJ2-5; D gene uncertain. The germline V and J ends were trimmed by 1 base and 5 bases, with 5 bases remaining between them. The CDR3 totals 11 residues. The germline gives CDR1 DFQATT, CDR2 SNEGSKA (reference sequence). The CDR3 sequence is CSARARETQYF. The CDR3 bases are TGCAGTGCTAGAGCCAGGGAGACCCAGTACTTC.

Comments on this clone: Additional DNA sequences in this sample encode the identical CDR3. J is TRBJ2-5 and V is TRBV5-1, with D unclear. The CDR3 has 13 amino acids. The germline CDR1 and CDR2 sequences are SGHRS and YFSETQ. V lost 4 bases to trimming and J lost 0 bases, with 7 bases between them. CDR3 sequence reads: CASSRTDQETQYF. CDR3 DNA sequence: TGCGCCAGCAGCCGGACGGACCAAGAGACCCAGTACTTC.

The V call is TRBV29-1, the J call TRBJ2-7; TRBD1 might be the D (6 bases). Trimming pared 4 bases from V and 6 bases from J, leaving 16 bases between. The germline CDR1 and CDR2 sequences are SQVTM and ANQGSEA. This CDR3 is 13 amino acids long. The CDR3: CSVGRDIEREQYF. The CDR3 DNA reads as TGCAGCGTTGGCCGGGACATTGAGCGCGAGCAGTACTTC.

The chain links TRBV27 to TRBJ1-1, with D unclear. The CDR3 has 13 amino acids. V was pared by 2 bases and J by 2 bases, with 6 bases between. Germline values: CDR1 MNHEY, CDR2 SMNVEV (reference sequence). The chain's CDR3 is CASSLAGNTEAFF. The CDR3 DNA reads as TGTGCCAGCAGTTTAGCCGGAAACACTGAAGCTTTCTTT.

Of note for this clone: Other DNA sequences in the sample encode the same CDR3. The V and J genes are TRBV7-2 and TRBJ1-2; the match to TRBD1 covers 9 bases. V shed 5 bases and J 5 bases; nucleotides not matched to a gene: 6. The CDR3 has 14 amino acids. Germline V CDR1 and CDR2: SGHTA, FQGNSA. The CDR3 protein is CASSLDRGSYGYTF. DNA for the CDR3: TGTGCCAGCAGCCTGGACAGGGGATCATATGGCTACACCTTC.

The V gene is TRBV29-1, the J gene TRBJ1-1; unclear D gene. CDR3 size: 12 residues. V shed 4 bases and J shed 0 bases, with 6 bases lying between them. CDR1 is SQVTM and CDR2 is ANQGSEA in the germline V gene. CDR3 amino acids: CSVARMNTEAFF. The CDR3, as DNA: TGCAGCGTTGCCCGAATGAACACTGAAGCTTTCTTT.

The rearrangement links TRBV5-6 to TRBJ2-1, with a tentative D call TRBD2 (6 bases). Germline values: CDR1 SGHDT, CDR2 YYEEEE. The V gene lost 4 bases and the J gene lost 2 bases, with 13 bases spanning the gap. CDR3 length equals 15 residues. The CDR3 reads CASSLDGLTYNEQFF. The CDR3, as DNA: TGTGCCAGCAGCCTCGACGGACTAACCTACAATGAGCAGTTCTTC.